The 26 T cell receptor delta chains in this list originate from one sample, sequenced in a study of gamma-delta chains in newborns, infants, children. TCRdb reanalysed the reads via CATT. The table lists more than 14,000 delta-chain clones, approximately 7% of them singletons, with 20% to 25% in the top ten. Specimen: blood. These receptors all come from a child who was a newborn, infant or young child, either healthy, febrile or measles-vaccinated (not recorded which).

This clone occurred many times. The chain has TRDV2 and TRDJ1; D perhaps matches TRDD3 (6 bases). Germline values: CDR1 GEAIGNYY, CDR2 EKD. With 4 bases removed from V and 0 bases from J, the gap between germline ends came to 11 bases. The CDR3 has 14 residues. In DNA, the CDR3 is TGTGCCTGTGATCCGGTGGGGGACACCGATAAACTCATCTTT. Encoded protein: CACDPVGDTDKLIF.

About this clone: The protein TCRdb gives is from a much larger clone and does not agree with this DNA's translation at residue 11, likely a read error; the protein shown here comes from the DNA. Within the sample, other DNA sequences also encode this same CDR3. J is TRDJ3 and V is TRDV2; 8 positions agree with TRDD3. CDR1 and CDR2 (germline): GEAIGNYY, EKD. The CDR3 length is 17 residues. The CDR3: CACDSTGGSWYTRQMFF. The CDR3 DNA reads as TGTGCCTGTGACAGTACTGGGGGCTCCTGGTACACCCGACAGATGTTTTTC.

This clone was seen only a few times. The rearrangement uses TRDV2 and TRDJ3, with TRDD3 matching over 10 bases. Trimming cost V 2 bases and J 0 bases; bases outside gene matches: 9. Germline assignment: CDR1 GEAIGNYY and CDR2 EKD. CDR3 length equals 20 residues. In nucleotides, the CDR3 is TGTGCCTGTGACAAAGTACTGGGGGATCCCGACTCCTGGGACACCCGACAGATGTTTTTC. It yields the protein CACDKVLGDPDSWDTRQMFF.

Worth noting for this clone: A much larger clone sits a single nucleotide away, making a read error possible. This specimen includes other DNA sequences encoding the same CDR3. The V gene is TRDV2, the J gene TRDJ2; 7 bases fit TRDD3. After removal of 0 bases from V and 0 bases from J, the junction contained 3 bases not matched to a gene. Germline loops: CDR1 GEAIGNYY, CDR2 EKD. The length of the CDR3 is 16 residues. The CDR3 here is CACDTVGDTLTAQLFF. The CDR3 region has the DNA TGTGCCTGTGACACCGTAGGGGATACTTTGACAGCACAACTCTTCTTT.

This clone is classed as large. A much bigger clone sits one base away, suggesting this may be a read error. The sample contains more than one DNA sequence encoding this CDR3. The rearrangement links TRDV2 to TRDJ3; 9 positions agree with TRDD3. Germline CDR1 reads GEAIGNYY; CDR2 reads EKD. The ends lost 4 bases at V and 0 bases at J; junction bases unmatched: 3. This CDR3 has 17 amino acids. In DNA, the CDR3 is TGTGCCTGTGAGTACTGGGGGAGCTCCTGGGACACCCGACAGATGTTTTTC. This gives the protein CACEYWGSSWDTRQMFF.

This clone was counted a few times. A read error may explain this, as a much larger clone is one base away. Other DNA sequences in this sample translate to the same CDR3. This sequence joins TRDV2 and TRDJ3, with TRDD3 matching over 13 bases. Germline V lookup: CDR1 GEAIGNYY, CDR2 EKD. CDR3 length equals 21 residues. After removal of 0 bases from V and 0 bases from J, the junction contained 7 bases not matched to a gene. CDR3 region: CACDTVLGDTRSSWDTRQMFF. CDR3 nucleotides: TGTGCCTGTGACACCGTACTGGGGGATACGCGAAGCTCCTGGGACACCCGACAGATGTTTTTC.

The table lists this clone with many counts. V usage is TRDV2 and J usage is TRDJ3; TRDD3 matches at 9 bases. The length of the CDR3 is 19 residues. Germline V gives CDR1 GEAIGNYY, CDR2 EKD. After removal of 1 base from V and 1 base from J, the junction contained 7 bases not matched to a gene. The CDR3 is CACDTTGGRPSWDTRQMFF. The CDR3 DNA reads TGTGCCTGTGACACTACTGGGGGACGACCGTCCTGGGACACCCGACAGATGTTTTTC.

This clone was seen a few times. CDR3 sequence: CARYILGDSSWDTRQMFF. In nucleotides, the CDR3 is TGTGCCCGTTACATACTGGGGGATAGCTCCTGGGACACCCGACAGATGTTTTTC. The V and J genes are TRDV2 and TRDJ3; 11 bases are shared with TRDD3. From germline, CDR1 is GEAIGNYY and CDR2 EKD. This CDR3 is built from 18 residues. After removal of 9 bases from V and 0 bases from J, the junction contained 9 bases not matched to a gene.

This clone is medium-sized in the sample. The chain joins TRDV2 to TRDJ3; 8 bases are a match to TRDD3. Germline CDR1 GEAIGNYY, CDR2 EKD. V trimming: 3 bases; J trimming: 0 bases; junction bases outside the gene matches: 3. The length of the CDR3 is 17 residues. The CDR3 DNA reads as TGTGCCTGTGACGTACTGGGGGGCTCCTGGGACACCCGACAGATGTTTTTC. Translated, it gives CACDVLGGSWDTRQMFF.

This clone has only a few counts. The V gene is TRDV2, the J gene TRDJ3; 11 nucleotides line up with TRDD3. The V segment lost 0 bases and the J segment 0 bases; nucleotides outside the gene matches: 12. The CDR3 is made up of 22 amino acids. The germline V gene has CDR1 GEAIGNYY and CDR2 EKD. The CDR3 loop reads CACDTVEWGIRQSSWDTRQMFF. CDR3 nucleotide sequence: TGTGCCTGTGACACCGTAGAGTGGGGGATACGCCAGAGCTCCTGGGACACCCGACAGATGTTTTTC.

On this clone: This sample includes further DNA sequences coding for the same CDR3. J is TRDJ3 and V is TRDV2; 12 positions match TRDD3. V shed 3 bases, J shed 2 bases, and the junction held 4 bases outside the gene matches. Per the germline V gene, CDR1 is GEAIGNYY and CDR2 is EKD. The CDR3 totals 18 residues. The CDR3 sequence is CACDLLGDTPWDTRQMFF. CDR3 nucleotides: TGTGCCTGTGACCTACTGGGGGATACCCCCTGGGACACCCGACAGATGTTTTTC.

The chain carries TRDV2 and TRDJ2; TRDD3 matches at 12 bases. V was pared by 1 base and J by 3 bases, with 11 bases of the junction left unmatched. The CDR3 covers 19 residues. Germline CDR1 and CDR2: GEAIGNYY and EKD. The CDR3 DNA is TGTGCCTGTGACACTCTCGTACTGGGGGATACAGAGCTGACAGCACAACTCTTCTTT. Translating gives CACDTLVLGDTELTAQLFF.

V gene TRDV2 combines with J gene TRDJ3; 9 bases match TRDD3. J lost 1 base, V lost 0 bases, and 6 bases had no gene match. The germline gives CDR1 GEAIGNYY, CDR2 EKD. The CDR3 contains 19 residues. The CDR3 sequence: CACDTWGIKGSWDTRQMFF. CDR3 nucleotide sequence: TGTGCCTGTGACACCTGGGGGATAAAGGGTTCCTGGGACACCCGACAGATGTTTTTC.

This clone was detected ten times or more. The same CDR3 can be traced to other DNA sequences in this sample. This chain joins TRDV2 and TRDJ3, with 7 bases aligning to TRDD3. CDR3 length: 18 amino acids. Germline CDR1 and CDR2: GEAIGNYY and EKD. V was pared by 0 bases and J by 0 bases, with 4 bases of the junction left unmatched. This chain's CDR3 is CACDTGYASSWDTRQMFF. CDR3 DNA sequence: TGTGCCTGTGACACCGGATACGCTAGCTCCTGGGACACCCGACAGATGTTTTTC.

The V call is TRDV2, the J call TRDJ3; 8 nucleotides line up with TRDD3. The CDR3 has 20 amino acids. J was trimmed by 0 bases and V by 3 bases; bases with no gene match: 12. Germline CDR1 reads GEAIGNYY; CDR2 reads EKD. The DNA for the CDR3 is TGTGCCTGTGACCCGGTTCCTTACTGGGGGGTCTCCTGGGACACCCGACAGATGTTTTTC. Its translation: CACDPVPYWGVSWDTRQMFF.

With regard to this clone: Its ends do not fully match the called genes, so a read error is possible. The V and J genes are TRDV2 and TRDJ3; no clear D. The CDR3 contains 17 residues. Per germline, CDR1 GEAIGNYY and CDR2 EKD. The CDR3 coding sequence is TGTGCCTGTGACACCGTAGCGAGCTCCCGGGACACCCGACAGATGTTTTTC. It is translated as CACDTVASSRDTRQMFF.

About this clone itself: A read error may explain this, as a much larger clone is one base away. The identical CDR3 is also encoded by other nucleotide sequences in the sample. CDR3 nucleotides: TGTGCCTGTGACAAAGTACTGGGGGATACTTCCTGGGACACCCGACAGATGTTTTTC. This encodes CACDKVLGDTSWDTRQMFF. The chain uses TRDV2 and TRDJ3; TRDD3 aligns across 12 bases. The germline V gene has CDR1 GEAIGNYY and CDR2 EKD. J lost 1 base, V lost 2 bases, and 5 bases had no gene match. The length of the CDR3 is 19 residues.

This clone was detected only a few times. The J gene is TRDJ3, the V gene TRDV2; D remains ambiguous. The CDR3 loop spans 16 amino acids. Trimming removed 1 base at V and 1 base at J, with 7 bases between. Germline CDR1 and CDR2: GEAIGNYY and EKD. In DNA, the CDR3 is TGTGCCTGTGACACGTACGGGTCCTGGGACACCCGACAGATGTTTTTC. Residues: CACDTYGSWDTRQMFF.

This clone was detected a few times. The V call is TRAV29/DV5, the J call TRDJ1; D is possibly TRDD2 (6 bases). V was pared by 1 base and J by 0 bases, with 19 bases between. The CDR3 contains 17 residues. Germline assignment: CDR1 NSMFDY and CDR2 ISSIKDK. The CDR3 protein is CAASRLLRGPYTDKLIF. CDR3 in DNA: TGTGCAGCAAGCCGCCTCCTACGGGGGCCGTACACCGATAAACTCATCTTT.

This CDR3 is CACDLLGATTWDTRQMFF. CDR3 DNA sequence: TGTGCCTGTGACCTACTGGGGGCTACTACCTGGGACACCCGACAGATGTTTTTC. The V call is TRDV2, the J call TRDJ3; 8 bases line up with TRDD3. This CDR3 has 18 amino acids. J gave up 2 bases and V 3 bases, and 8 bases lay outside the gene matches. Germline V gene data show CDR1 as GEAIGNYY and CDR2 as EKD.

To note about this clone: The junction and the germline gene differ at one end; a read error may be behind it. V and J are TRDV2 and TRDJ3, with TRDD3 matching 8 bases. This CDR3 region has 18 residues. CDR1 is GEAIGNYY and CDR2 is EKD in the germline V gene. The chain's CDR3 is CACDYWGPSSWGTRQMFF. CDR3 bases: TGTGCCTGTGACTACTGGGGGCCTAGCTCCTGGGGCACCCGACAGATGTTTTTC.

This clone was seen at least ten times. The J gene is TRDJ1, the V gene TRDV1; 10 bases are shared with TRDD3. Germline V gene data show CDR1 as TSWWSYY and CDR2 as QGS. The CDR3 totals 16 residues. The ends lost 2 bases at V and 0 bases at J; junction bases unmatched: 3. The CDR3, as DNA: TGTGCTCTTGGGGAAGGGGGATACGCATACACCGATAAACTCATCTTT. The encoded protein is CALGEGGYAYTDKLIF.

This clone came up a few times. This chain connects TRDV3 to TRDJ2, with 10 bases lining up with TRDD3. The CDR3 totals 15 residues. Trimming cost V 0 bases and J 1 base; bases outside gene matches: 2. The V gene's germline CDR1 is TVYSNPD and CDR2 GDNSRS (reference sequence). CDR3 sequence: CAFRGDTVLTAQLFF. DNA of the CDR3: TGTGCCTTTAGGGGGGATACGGTTTTGACAGCACAACTCTTCTTT.

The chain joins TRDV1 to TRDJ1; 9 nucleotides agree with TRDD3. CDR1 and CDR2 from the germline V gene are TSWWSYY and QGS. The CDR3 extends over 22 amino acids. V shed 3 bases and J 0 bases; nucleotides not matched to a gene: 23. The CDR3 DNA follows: TGTGCTCTTGGGGATCCGTCTGTTCCTACGACGCACTGGGGGAGTTACACCGATAAACTCATCTTT. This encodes CALGDPSVPTTHWGSYTDKLIF.

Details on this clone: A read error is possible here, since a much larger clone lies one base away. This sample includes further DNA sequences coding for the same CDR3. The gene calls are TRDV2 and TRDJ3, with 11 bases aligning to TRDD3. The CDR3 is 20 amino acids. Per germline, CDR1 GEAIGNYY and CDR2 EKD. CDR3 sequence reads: CACDILGDRRSSWDTRQMFF. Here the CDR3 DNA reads TGTGCCTGCGACATACTGGGGGATAGAAGGAGCTCCTGGGACACCCGACAGATGTTTTTC.

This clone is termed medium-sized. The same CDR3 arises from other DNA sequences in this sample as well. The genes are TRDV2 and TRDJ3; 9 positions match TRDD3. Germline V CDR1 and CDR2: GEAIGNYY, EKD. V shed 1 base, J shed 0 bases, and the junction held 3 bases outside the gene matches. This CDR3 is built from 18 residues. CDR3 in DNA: TGTGCCTGTGACACGTACTGGGGGAGCTCCTGGGACACCCGACAGATGTTTTTC. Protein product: CACDTYWGSSWDTRQMFF.